This TCR beta chain comes out of a study of cytomegalovirus exposure and HLA in healthy donors. Findings and limits, study-wide: While the bulk of TCR sequences proved rare, some public TCRs turned up in many donors. Highly shared variants forming one cluster were likely a sequencing artifact. Later analysis suggested most CMV-associated TCR beta chains were HLA-restricted. A previous analysis found most TCR beta V segments productive roughly 90% or roughly 30% of the time.

Germline CDR1 reads SQVTM; CDR2 reads ANQGSEA. This CDR3 contains 12 residues. After removal of 4 bases from V and 11 bases from J, the junction contained 9 bases not matched to a gene. On this clone itself: The target antigen is unknown.

Primers for the PCR totalled 60 Vbeta and 13 Jbeta. Profiled with immunoSEQ multiplex PCR; TCRdb holds only in-frame clones, not every one. The sample includes over 75,000 clones, around 76% seen only once; the top ten take about 7%. The sequence was collected from a man between 35 and 55 years old in good health and CMV-seropositive. This rearrangement joins TRBV29-1 to TRBJ1-1, with 8 bases matching TRBD1. The sequenced sample consisted of PBMCs. CDR3 nucleotide sequence: TGCAGCGTTGGGGTTTCGGACAGGGATGCTTTCTTT. Its translation: CSVGVSDRDAFF.